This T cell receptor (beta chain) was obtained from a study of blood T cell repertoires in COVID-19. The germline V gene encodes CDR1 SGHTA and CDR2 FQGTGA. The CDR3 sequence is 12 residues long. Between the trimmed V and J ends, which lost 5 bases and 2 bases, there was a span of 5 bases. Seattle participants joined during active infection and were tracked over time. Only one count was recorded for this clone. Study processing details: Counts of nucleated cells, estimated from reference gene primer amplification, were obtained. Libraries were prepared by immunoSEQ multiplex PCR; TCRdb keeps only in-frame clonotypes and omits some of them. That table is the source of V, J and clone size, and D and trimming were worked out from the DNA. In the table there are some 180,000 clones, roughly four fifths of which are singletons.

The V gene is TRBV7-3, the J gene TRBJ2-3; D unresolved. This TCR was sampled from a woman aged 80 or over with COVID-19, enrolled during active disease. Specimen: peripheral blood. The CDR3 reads CASSRSTDTQYF. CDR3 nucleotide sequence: TGTGCCAGCAGCCGTTCCACAGATACGCAGTATTTT.